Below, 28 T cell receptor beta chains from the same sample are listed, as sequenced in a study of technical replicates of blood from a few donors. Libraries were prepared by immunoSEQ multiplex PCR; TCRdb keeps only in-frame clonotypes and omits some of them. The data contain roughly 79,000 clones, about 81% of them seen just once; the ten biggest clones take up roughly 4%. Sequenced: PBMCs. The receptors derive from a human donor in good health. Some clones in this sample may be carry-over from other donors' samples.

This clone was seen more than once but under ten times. DNA of the CDR3: TGTGCCAGCAGCTTAGGTTGGGCGGGGTCGACTGAAGCTTTCTTT. Translation gives CASSLGWAGSTEAFF. The chain is built from TRBV5-6 and TRBJ1-1; the D is unclear. The CDR3 sequence is 15 residues long. Germline values: CDR1 SGHDT, CDR2 YYEEEE. V dropped 2 bases and J dropped 5 bases, with 16 bases sitting between them.

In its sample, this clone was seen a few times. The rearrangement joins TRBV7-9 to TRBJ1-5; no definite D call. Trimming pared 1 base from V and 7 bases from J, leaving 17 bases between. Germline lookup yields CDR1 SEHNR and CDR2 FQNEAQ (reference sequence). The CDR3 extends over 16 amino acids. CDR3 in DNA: TGTGCCAGCAGCTTAGGTTCAGGAAGGCAGAACCAGCCCCAGCATTTT. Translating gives CASSLGSGRQNQPQHF.

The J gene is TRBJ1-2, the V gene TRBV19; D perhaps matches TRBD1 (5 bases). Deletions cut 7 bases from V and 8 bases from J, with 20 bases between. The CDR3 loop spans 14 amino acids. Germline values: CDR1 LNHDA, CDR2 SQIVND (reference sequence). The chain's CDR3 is CASTDEAQGGGYTF. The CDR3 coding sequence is TGTGCCAGTACCGATGAGGCCCAGGGTGGAGGCTACACCTTC.

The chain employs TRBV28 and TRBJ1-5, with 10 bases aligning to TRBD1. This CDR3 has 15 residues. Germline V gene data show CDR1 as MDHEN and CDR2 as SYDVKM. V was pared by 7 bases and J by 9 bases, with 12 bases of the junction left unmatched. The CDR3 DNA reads TGTGCCAGCATTCACTCCGGGACAGGGGATCCGCCCCAGCATTTT. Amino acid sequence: CASIHSGTGDPPQHF.

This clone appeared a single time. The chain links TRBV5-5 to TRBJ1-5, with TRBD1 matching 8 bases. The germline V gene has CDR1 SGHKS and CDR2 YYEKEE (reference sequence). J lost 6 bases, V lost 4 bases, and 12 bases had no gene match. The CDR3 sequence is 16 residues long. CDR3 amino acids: CASSGGDRTISQPQHF. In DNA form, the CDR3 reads TGTGCCAGCAGCGGAGGGGACAGGACAATTAGTCAGCCCCAGCATTTT.

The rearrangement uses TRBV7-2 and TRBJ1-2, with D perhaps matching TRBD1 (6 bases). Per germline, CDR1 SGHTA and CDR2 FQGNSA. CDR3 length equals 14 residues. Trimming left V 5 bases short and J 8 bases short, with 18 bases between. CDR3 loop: CASSNRNRVEGYTF. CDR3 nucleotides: TGTGCCAGCAGCAACCGTAACAGGGTTGAAGGCTACACCTTC.

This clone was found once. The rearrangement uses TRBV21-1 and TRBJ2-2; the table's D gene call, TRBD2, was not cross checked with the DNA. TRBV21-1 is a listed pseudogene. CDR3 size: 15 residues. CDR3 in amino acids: CASSNDLANTGELFF. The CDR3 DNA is TGTGCCAGCAGCAACGACTTAGCGAACACCGGGGAGCTGTTTTTT.

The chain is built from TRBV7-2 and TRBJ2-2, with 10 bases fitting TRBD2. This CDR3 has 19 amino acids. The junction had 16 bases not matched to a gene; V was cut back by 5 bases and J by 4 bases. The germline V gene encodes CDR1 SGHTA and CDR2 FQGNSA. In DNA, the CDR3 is TGTGCCAGCAGCCCGGGATTGGGAACTAGCGGGGTGAGCACCGGGGAGCTGTTTTTT. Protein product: CASSPGLGTSGVSTGELFF.

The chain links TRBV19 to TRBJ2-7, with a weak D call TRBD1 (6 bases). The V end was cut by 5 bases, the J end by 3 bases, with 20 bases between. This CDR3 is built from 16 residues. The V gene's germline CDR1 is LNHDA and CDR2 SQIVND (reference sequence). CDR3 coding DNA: TGTGCCAGTAGTTCCTCAGGGGCGCAAGTTGGCTACGAGCAGTACTTC. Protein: CASSSSGAQVGYEQYF.

CDR3 protein: CASSLNGYDTQYF. In DNA form, the CDR3 reads TGTGCCAGCAGCTTAAACGGGTACGATACGCAGTATTTT. This sequence joins TRBV7-2 and TRBJ2-3; D gene uncertain. V was trimmed by 2 bases and J by 6 bases, leaving 9 bases between them. This CDR3 has 13 amino acids. CDR1 and CDR2 (germline): SGHTA, FQGNSA.

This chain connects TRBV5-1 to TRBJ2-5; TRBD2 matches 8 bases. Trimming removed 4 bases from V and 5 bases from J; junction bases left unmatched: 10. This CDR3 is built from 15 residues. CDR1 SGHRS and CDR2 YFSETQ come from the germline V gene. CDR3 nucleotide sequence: TGCGCCAGCAGCAGATCGGGACTAGGTTCCGAGACCCAGTACTTC. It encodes CASSRSGLGSETQYF.

The CDR3 sequence: CASSLASLAGGLNEQFF. The CDR3 DNA follows: TGCGCCAGCAGCTTGGCCTCACTAGCGGGAGGGCTCAATGAGCAGTTCTTC. The rearrangement uses TRBV5-1 and TRBJ2-1; 13 nucleotides agree with TRBD2. The CDR3 sequence is 17 residues long. In germline, CDR1 is SGHRS, CDR2 YFSETQ. J gave up 6 bases and V 0 bases, and 6 bases lay outside the gene matches.

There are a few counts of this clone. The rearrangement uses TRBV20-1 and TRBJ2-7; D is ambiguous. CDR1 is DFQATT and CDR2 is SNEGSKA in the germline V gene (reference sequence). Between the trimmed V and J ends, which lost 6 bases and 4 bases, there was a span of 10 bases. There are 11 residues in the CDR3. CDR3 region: CSAAPGYEQYF. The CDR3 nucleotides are TGCAGTGCCGCCCCAGGTTACGAGCAGTACTTC.

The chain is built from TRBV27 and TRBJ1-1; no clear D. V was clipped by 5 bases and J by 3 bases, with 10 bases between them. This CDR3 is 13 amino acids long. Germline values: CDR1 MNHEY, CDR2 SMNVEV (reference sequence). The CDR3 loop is CASSTPRDTEAFF. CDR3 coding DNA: TGTGCCAGCAGTACCCCCCGAGACACTGAAGCTTTCTTT.

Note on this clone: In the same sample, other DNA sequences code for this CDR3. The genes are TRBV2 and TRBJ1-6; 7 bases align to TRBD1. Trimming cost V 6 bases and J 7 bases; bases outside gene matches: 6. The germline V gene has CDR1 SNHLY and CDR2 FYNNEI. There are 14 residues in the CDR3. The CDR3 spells CASRPGTANSPLHF. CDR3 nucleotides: TGTGCCAGCAGACCCGGGACAGCAAATTCACCCCTCCACTTT.

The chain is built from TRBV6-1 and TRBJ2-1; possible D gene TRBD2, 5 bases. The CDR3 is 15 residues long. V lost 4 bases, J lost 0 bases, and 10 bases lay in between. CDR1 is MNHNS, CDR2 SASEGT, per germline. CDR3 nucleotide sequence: TGTGCCAGCAGTGGGGTAGCGAGCTCCTACAATGAGCAGTTCTTC. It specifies CASSGVASSYNEQFF.

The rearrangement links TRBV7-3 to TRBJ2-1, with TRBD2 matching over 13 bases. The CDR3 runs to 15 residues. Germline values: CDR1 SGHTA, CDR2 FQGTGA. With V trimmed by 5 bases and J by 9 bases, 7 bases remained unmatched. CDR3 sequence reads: CASSPTSGGAPEQFF. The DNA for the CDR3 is TGTGCCAGCAGCCCTACTAGCGGGGGGGCCCCTGAGCAGTTCTTC.

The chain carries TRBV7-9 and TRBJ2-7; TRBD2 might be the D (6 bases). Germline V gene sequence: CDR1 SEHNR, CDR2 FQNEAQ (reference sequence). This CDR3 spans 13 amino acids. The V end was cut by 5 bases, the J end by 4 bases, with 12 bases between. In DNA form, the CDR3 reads TGTGCCAGCAGCCCGGGAGACGAATACGAGCAGTACTTC. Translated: CASSPGDEYEQYF. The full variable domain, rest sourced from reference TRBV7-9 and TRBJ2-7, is DTGVSQNPRHKITKRGQNVTFRCDPISEHNRLYWYRQTLGQGPEFLTYFQNEAQLEKSRLLSDRFSAERPKGSFSTLEIQRTEQGDSAMYLCASSPGDEYEQYFGPGTRLTVT.

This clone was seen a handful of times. CDR3 DNA sequence: TGCGCCAGCAGCGGGTTAGCGGGGTCCTACGAGCAGTACTTC. Protein: CASSGLAGSYEQYF. The chain employs TRBV4-1 and TRBJ2-7, with 8 bases aligning to TRBD2. V lost 5 bases to trimming and J lost 1 base; unmatched junction nucleotides: 4. Germline CDR1 reads MGHRA; CDR2 reads YSYEKL. The CDR3 spans 14 residues.

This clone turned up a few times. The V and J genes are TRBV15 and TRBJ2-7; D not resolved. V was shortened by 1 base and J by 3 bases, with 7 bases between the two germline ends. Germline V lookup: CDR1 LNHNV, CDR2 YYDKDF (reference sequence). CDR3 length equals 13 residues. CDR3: CATSRVSSYEQYF. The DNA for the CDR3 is TGTGCCACCAGCAGAGTTAGTAGCTACGAGCAGTACTTC.

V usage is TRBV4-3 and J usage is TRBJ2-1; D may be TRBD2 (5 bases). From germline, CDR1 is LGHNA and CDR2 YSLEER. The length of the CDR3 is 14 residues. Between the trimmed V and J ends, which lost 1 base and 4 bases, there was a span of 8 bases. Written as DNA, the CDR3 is TGCGCCAGCAGCCAAGTGAGGGCATACAATGAGCAGTTCTTC. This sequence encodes CASSQVRAYNEQFF.

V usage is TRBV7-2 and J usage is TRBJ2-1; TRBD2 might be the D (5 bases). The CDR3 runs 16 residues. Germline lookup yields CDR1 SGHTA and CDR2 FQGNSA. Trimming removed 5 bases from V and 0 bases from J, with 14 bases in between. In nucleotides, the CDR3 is TGTGCCAGCAGCCCCCCACCGGGGTACTCCTACAATGAGCAGTTCTTC. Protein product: CASSPPPGYSYNEQFF.

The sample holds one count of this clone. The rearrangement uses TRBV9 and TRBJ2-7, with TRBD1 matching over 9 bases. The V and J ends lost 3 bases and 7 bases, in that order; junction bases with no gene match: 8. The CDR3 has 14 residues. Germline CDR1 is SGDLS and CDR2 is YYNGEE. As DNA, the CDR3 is TGTGCCAGCAGCGCCGGGACAGGGTCGGGAGAGCAGTACTTC. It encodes CASSAGTGSGEQYF.

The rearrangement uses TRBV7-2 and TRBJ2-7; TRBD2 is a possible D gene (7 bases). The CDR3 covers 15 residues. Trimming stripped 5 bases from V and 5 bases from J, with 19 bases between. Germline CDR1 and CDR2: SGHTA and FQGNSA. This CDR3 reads CASSPRTGGGHEQYF. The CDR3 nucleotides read TGTGCCAGCAGCCCCCGGACGGGGGGCGGCCACGAGCAGTACTTC.

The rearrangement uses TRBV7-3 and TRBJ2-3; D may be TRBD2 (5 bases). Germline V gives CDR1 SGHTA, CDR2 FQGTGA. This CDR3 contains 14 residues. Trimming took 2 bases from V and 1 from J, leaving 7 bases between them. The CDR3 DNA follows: TGTGCCAGCAGCTTAGCGGGTCGCACAGATACGCAGTATTTT. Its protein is CASSLAGRTDTQYF.

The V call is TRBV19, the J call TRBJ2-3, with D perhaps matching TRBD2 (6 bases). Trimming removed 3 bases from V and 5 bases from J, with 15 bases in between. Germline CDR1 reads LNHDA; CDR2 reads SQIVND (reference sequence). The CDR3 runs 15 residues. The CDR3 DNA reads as TGTGCCAGTAGTATCGACCCATTGGGAGGAGATACGCAGTATTTT. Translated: CASSIDPLGGDTQYF.

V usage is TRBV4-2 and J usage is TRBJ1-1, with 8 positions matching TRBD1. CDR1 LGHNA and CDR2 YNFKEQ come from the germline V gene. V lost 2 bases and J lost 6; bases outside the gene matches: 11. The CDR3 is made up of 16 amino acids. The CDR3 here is CASSQRSSGGTAEAFF. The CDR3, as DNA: TGTGCCAGCAGCCAAAGATCGTCAGGGGGCACCGCTGAAGCTTTCTTT.

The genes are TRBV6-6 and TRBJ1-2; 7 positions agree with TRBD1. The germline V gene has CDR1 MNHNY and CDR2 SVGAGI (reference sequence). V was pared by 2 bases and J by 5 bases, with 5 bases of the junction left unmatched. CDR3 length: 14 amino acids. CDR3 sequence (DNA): TGTGCCAGCAGTTACCCCGGACAGGCTTATGGCTACACCTTC. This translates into CASSYPGQAYGYTF.